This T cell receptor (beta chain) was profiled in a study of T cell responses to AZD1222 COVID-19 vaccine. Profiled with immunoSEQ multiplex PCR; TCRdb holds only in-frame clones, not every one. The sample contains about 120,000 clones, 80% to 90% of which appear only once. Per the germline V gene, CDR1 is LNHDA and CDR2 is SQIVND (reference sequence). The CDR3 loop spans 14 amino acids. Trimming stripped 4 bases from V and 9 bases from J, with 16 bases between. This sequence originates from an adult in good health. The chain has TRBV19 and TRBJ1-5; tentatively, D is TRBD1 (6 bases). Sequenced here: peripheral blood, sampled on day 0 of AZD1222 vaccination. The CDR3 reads CASSTSTGLGPQHF. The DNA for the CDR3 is TGTGCCAGTAGTACCTCGACAGGTTTGGGGCCCCAGCATTTT.